This T cell receptor beta chain is from a study of shared clonotypes between healthy human individuals. This clone was seen only a few times. Its target is unknown. Study-level results: Memory subsets had estimated richness that was generally smaller than that of naive subsets.

The CDR3 extends over 16 amino acids. Germline V lookup: CDR1 MDHEN, CDR2 SYDVKM. Between the trimmed V and J ends, which lost 4 bases and 2 bases, there was a span of 17 bases. The protocol was immunoSEQ multiplex PCR, while the TCRdb copy is restricted to in-frame clones and leaves out a portion. The sample lists 850,000 to 1,100,000 clones, 70% to 85% occurring once. The V gene is TRBV28, the J gene TRBJ1-1, with no clear D. The receptor was isolated from a man aged 18 to 30 in good health. Some clones in this sample may be carry-over from other donors' samples. The sample was memory CD4+ T cells from PBMCs. Subset defined: CD45RA-negative fraction. The CDR3 sequence is CASSSYELALNTEAFF. The CDR3, as DNA: TGTGCCAGCAGTTCTTATGAGCTAGCCTTAAACACTGAAGCTTTCTTT.